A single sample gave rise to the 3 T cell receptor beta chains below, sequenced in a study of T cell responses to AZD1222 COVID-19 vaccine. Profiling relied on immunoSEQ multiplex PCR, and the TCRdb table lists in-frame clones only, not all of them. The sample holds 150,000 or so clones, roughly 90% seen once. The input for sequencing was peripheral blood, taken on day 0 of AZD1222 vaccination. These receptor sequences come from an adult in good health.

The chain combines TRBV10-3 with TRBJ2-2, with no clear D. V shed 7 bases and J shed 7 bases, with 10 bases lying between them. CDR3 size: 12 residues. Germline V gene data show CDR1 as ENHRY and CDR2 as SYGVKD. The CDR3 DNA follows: TGTGCCATCAAGGTAGATGACGGGGAGCTGTTTTTT. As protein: CAIKVDDGELFF.

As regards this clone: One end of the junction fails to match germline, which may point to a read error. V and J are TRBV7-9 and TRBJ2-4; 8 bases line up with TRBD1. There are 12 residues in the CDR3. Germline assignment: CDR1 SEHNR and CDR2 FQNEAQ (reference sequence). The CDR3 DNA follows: TGTGCCAGCAGCAGGACAGGGTCCCCTGGCCACTTC. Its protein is CASSRTGSPGHF. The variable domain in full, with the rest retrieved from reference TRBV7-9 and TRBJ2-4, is DTGVSQNPRHKITKRGQNVTFRCDPISEHNRLYWYRQTLGQGPEFLTYFQNEAQLEKSRLLSDRFSAERPKGSFSTLEIQRTEQGDSAMYLCASSRTGSPGHFGAGTRLSVL.

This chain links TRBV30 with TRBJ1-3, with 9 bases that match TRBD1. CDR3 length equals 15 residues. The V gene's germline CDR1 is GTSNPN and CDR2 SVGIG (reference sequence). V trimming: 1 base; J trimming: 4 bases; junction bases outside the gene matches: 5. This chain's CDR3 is CAWSAGQGRGNTIYF. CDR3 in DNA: TGTGCCTGGAGTGCCGGACAGGGGAGGGGAAACACCATATATTTT.